This TCR beta chain is from a study (dated by TCRdb to about 2015). Some background on the complete study: Whether tumor-infiltrating Tregs in breast cancer are recruited from blood Tregs or converted in situ from other CD4+ T cell subsets was tested.

This clonotype was observed a few times. Its antigen is still unknown. It has no much larger one-base neighbor in the sample; base qualities were not kept. Overall study outcomes, separate from this receptor: Tumor memory CD4+ T cell TCR gene usage was found to cluster with blood and lymph node memory CD4+ cells and with lymph node naive CD4+ cells. The larger-cohort validation was restricted to a single TCR beta V-J rearrangement rather than whole repertoires. The greatest overlap of tumor-infiltrating Treg TCR alpha and beta sequences was observed with tumor naive CD4+ T cells, followed by blood naive CD4+ T cells.

Full-length TCR variable regions were amplified by 5' RACE PCR using constant-region reverse primers, and then by semi-nested PCR using Nested Universal Primer A. The ReliaPrep RNA Cell Miniprep System was used to extract total RNA, which was then reverse transcribed into 5'RACE-ready cDNA with the SMARTer RACE 5'/3' Kit. Multiplex adaptors were used to barcode full-length TCR alpha and beta libraries, and the barcoded libraries were sequenced on an Illumina MiSeq. The study's processing was this. For each of nine subset-tissue groups, sequencing data from the five patients were pooled, and the groups were compared by unsupervised clustering of TCR gene usage. The Morisita-Horn index was used to calculate repertoire similarity, with shared sequences weighted according to their contribution to each repertoire. The raw public data were reprocessed by TCRdb itself: fastp quality trimming at Q25, MiXCR clonotype calling, in-frame beta chains only. Identical CDR3 protein sequences are pooled into one entry, listed with their most common genes and DNA. For this entry, the V and J calls and clone size follow TCRdb and not the study's own pipeline. This sample has approximately 60,000 distinct CDR3 sequences in its table, and around a quarter of those were observed once. The ten largest clones represent about 3% of the sample.

Between the V and J ends, shortened by 6 bases and 2 bases respectively, the junction contains 14 bases. Reading from cysteine to phenylalanine, the CDR3 counts 14 amino acids. The kept DNA is CDR3 alone, 42 bases in frame from the first base. In the germline V gene (reference sequence), CDR1 corresponds to SGHNT and CDR2 to YYREEE. Memory CD4+ T cells were isolated as CD4+CD45RO+CD25- cells. Tregs, naive and memory CD4+ T cells from tumor, blood and ipsilateral draining lymph nodes of a handful of breast cancer patients underwent full-length TCR alpha and beta sequencing. Tumor tissue and lymph nodes from ipsilateral axillary dissection were perfused with PBS, minced and digested with collagenase I and hyaluronidase. A purity exceeding 90% was confirmed by FACS for the sorted cell populations.

Input material: tumor-infiltrating memory CD4+ T cells sorted from the breast tumor. The cell subset or site label, as the study defines it: memory CD4+ T cells, CD4+CD45RO+CD25-. Recombination connected TRBV5-4 to TRBJ2-5, and TRBD1 may be the D gene, going by 6 matching bases. The TCR was taken from a female donor with breast cancer. The bases are TGTGCCAGCAACTCTGGACAGCCTCAAGAGACCCAGTACTTC. Its protein is CASNSGQPQETQYF.